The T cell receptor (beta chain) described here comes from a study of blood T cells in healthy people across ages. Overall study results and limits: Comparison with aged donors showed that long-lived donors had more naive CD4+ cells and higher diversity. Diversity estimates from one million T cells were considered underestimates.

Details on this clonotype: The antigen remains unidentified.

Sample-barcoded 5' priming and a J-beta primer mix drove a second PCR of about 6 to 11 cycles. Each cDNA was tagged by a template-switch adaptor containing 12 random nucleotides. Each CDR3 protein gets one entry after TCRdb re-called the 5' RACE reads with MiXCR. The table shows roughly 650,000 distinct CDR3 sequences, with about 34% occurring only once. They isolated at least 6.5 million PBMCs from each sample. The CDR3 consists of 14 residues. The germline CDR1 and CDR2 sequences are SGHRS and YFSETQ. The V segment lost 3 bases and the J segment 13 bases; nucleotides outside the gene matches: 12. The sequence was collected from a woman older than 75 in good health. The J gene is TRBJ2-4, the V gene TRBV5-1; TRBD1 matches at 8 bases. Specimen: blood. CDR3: CASSYDRGLGEQYF. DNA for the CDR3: TGCGCCAGCAGCTACGACAGGGGTCTAGGTGAGCAGTACTTC.